Listed below are T cell receptor beta chains from one sample, sequenced in a study of cytomegalovirus exposure and HLA in healthy donors. Data came from immunoSEQ multiplex PCR; TCRdb stores just in-frame clones and leaves some out. The sample lists approximately 150,000 clones; about 85% were seen once. Sequencing was performed on PBMCs. Receptors originate from a human donor in good health. CDR3s include the opening cysteine and the closing phenylalanine or tryptophan. D genes are given only for firm matches. Not every row has a clone size; where given, it reads once, few, many or a size class.

v_gene	j_gene	abundance	len	d_gene	CDR3nt	CDR3aa
TRBV5-6	TRBJ1-6	.	17	TRBD1	TGTGCCAGCAGCATTAGTTCGGGACAGGGTTATAATTCACCCCTCCACTTT	CASSISSGQGYNSPLHF
TRBV7-2	TRBJ2-1	once	17	.	TGTGCCAGCAGCTCCACTCTAATAGGGGGAGGGCCCAATGAGCAGTTCTTC	CASSSTLIGGGPNEQFF
TRBV7-2	TRBJ2-7	once	15	TRBD1	TGTGCCAGCAGCTTAGGGGGACAGCCCTCCTACGAGCAGTACTTC	CASSLGGQPSYEQYF
TRBV18	TRBJ2-2	.	19	TRBD1	TGTGCCAGCTCACCTCGTGTACCGGGACAGCTAAAAAACACCGGGGAGCTGTTTTTT	CASSPRVPGQLKNTGELFF
TRBV5-1	TRBJ1-2	.	12	.	TGCGCCAGCAGCCTAGGGGGGGATGGCTACACCTTC	CASSLGGDGYTF
TRBV6-5	TRBJ2-3	.	15	TRBD2	TGTGCCAGCAACAAAGCGGGGGAGCACACAGATACGCAGTATTTT	CASNKAGEHTDTQYF
TRBV7-9	TRBJ2-1	.	17	TRBD1	TGTGCCAGCAGCCCGCCCCGGGTCGGGACAGGAGACAATGAGCAGTTCTTC	CASSPPRVGTGDNEQFF
TRBV10-2	TRBJ1-2	.	14	.	TGCGCCAGCAGTGAGCAGGGCCCGCGCTATGGCTACACCTTC	CASSEQGPRYGYTF
TRBV5-1	TRBJ2-3	.	11	.	TGCGCCAGCAGGGGGGGAGATACGCAGTATTTT	CASRGGDTQYF
TRBV7-8	TRBJ1-5	.	16	.	TGTGCCAGCAGCTTGGAGACAGTTTATAGCAATCAGCCCCAGCATTTT	CASSLETVYSNQPQHF
TRBV19	TRBJ2-3	.	14	TRBD2	TGTGCCAGTAGCGCGGGGGGGCATGAAGATACGCAGTATTTT	CASSAGGHEDTQYF
TRBV6-1	TRBJ2-7	.	12	TRBD1	TGTGCCAGCGGACAGGGATACTACGAGCAGTACTTC	CASGQGYYEQYF
TRBV11-2	TRBJ1-1	.	17	.	TGTGCCAGCAGCCCTGCGAGGGTCCCCGCTATGAACACTGAAGCTTTCTTT	CASSPARVPAMNTEAFF
TRBV6-1	TRBJ2-1	.	13	.	TGTGCCAGCAGTGAAGGTAGGCAGGGTGAGCAGTTCTTC	CASSEGRQGEQFF
TRBV20-1	TRBJ2-1	.	11	TRBD2	TGCAGTGCTGGAAGGGAGCGGGGGCAGTTCTTC	CSAGRERGQFF
TRBV7-9	TRBJ2-7	.	16	TRBD2	TGTGCCAGCAGCTTATCACCCCAGGGAGGGACCTACGAGCAGTACTTC	CASSLSPQGGTYEQYF
TRBV5-6	TRBJ2-1	once	17	TRBD1	TGTGCCAGCAGCTTGATTCTCAGGGACAGGGGGCGCAATGAGCAGTTCTTC	CASSLILRDRGRNEQFF
TRBV21-1	TRBJ2-1	many	14	.	TGTGCCAGCAGCAAAGATGCCGGTTACAATGAGCAGTTCTTC	CASSKDAGYNEQFF
TRBV27	TRBJ2-3	.	14	TRBD2	TGTGCCAGCAGGATGACTAGCGGGAGTTATACGCAGTATTTT	CASRMTSGSYTQYF
TRBV11-1	TRBJ2-5	.	12	TRBD2	TGTGCCAGCAGCCGGGAGGGGGAGACCCAGTACTTC	CASSREGETQYF
TRBV5-5	TRBJ1-2	.	13	.	TGTGCCAGCAGCTATCAACCAAAGCACGACTACACCTTC	CASSYQPKHDYTF
TRBV2	TRBJ1-1	.	13	TRBD1	TGTGCCAGTCGTGACAGGGAGGACACTGAAGCTTTCTTT	CASRDREDTEAFF
TRBV6-1	TRBJ2-5	.	15	.	TGTGCCAGCAGTGAAGGACTGAGAGGGTCAGAGACCCAGTACTTC	CASSEGLRGSETQYF
TRBV7-8	TRBJ1-1	.	13	.	TGTGCCAGCAGCTCCCGACAAGGTCTACGAGCTTTCTTT	CASSSRQGLRAFF
TRBV7-8	TRBJ2-7	.	13	.	TGTGCCAGCAGCTTGGCCACGACCTACGAGCAGTACTTC	CASSLATTYEQYF
TRBV6-6	TRBJ2-7	.	14	.	TGTGCCAGCAGTTACTCGAGCGGACCCTACGAGCAGTACTTC	CASSYSSGPYEQYF
TRBV11-2	TRBJ1-1	.	19	.	TGTGCCAGCAGCTTAGCGAGATCCGGAGGGTCCCGCATGAACACTGAAGCTTTCTTT	CASSLARSGGSRMNTEAFF
TRBV7-9	TRBJ2-5	.	15	.	TGTGCCAGCAGCTTGGCCCAGGGCGAGGAAGAGACCCAGTACTTC	CASSLAQGEEETQYF
TRBV5-5	TRBJ2-7	.	14	TRBD1	TGTGCCAGCAGCCGCCGGGACAGGGATTACGAGCAGTACTTC	CASSRRDRDYEQYF
TRBV6-1	TRBJ1-4	.	14	TRBD1	TGTGCCAGCAGCGGACAGGCAACTAATGAAAAACTGTTTTTT	CASSGQATNEKLFF
TRBV7-2	TRBJ2-5	.	19	TRBD2	TGTGCCAGCAGCCTAAACGGGCTAGCGGGGGGGCTGAGAGGGGAGACCCAGTACTTC	CASSLNGLAGGLRGETQYF
TRBV29-1	TRBJ1-2	.	13	TRBD1	TGCAGCGTTGGGGGACAGGGGGTGCATGGCTACACCTTC	CSVGGQGVHGYTF
TRBV7-9	TRBJ1-1	.	14	.	TGTGCCAGCAGCCGACCCGGGGGGAACACTGAAGCTTTCTTT	CASSRPGGNTEAFF
TRBV19	TRBJ2-6	.	16	.	TGTGCCAGTATAGAACAGCACAGCTCTGGGGCCAACGTCCTGACTTTC	CASIEQHSSGANVLTF
TRBV28	TRBJ2-2	once	16	TRBD1	TGTGCCAGCAGTGCCACCCCGGGACAGGGACCCGGGGAGCTGTTTTTT	CASSATPGQGPGELFF
TRBV28	TRBJ2-7	.	13	TRBD1	TGTGCCAGCAGCTTAAGAACAGGGGTCGAGCAGTACTTC	CASSLRTGVEQYF
TRBV14	TRBJ1-2	.	14	.	TGTGCCAGCAGCCAAGATCACTTTCTCTATGGCTACACCTTC	CASSQDHFLYGYTF
TRBV5-4	TRBJ1-6	.	16	.	TGTGCCAGCAGCTTGGGGGGAGTCGTATATAATTCACCCCTCCACTTT	CASSLGGVVYNSPLHF
TRBV6-4	TRBJ2-3	.	15	TRBD2	TGTGCCAGCAGTGACTCGACGGGAGGGCCAGATACGCAGTATTTT	CASSDSTGGPDTQYF
TRBV7-5	TRBJ2-7	.	13	.	TGTGTCAGAAGCTTTTTCGACCGCTCCAGGAAGTACTTC	CVRSFFDRSRKYF
TRBV2	TRBJ2-1	.	15	TRBD2	TGTGCCAGCAGTCCCGGGACTAGCGGGAGCCATGAGCAGTTCTTC	CASSPGTSGSHEQFF